Presented here are 32 T cell receptor beta chains from one specimen sequenced in a study of blood T cells in healthy people across ages. A sample-barcoded 5' primer and a J-beta primer mix were used in a second PCR of roughly 7 to 11 cycles. TCRdb independently ran MiXCR on the 5' RACE reads; one entry per CDR3 protein. Of 780,000 or so distinct CDR3 sequences listed, just over 55% are singletons. Sequenced input: blood. These receptors were collected from a man aged 35-49 years in good health.

This clonotype was seen more than once but under ten times. The chain employs TRBV27 and TRBJ2-7, with 10 bases lining up with TRBD1. V shed 0 bases and J 2 bases; nucleotides not matched to a gene: 10. The CDR3 runs 18 residues. The germline gives CDR1 MNHEY, CDR2 SMNVEV (reference sequence). The CDR3 DNA reads TGTGCCAGCAGTTTATCACCTCCTCGAGGACAGGGGGCCTACGAGCAGTACTTC. Amino acids: CASSLSPPRGQGAYEQYF.

The chain recombines TRBV4-2 with TRBJ1-6, with D unresolved. Trimming cost V 1 base and J 3 bases, with 13 bases left between them. Germline V gives CDR1 LGHNA, CDR2 YNFKEQ. This CDR3 is built from 17 residues. The CDR3 sequence is CASSQAGGLNYNSPLHF. The CDR3 nucleotides are TGTGCCAGCAGCCAAGCAGGCGGACTCAACTATAATTCACCCCTCCACTTT.

The chain carries TRBV28 and TRBJ2-7; D is perhaps TRBD1 (5 bases). The V gene lost 6 bases and the J gene lost 1 base, with 16 bases spanning the gap. Germline assignment: CDR1 MDHEN and CDR2 SYDVKM. This CDR3 spans 15 amino acids. The CDR3 DNA sequence: TGTGCCAGCAGCCCCCCAGGGCCAATTTCCTACGAGCAGTACTTC. It encodes CASSPPGPISYEQYF.

This clonotype was detected a few times. The J gene is TRBJ2-4, the V gene TRBV29-1; the D gene could be TRBD1 or TRBD2 (5 bases each). Trimming pared 5 bases from V and 6 bases from J, leaving 8 bases between. CDR3 length equals 11 residues. Per the germline V gene, CDR1 is SQVTM and CDR2 is ANQGSEA. This chain's CDR3 is CSVRGGNIQYF. CDR3 sequence (DNA): TGCAGCGTTCGTGGGGGAAACATTCAGTACTTC.

The V gene is TRBV28, the J gene TRBJ2-1; 9 bases are a match to TRBD2. The CDR3 loop spans 16 amino acids. The V gene's germline CDR1 is MDHEN and CDR2 SYDVKM. The V and J ends lost 6 bases and 4 bases, in that order; junction bases with no gene match: 10. CDR3 DNA: TGTGCCAGCAGGCAGACGGGGACTAGCAGATACAATGAGCAGTTCTTC. It translates to CASRQTGTSRYNEQFF.

CDR3 DNA: TGTGCCAGCAGCTCAACGACAGGGCCTTACGAGCAGTACTTC. It is translated as CASSSTTGPYEQYF. The V and J genes are TRBV7-9 and TRBJ2-7; 7 positions agree with TRBD1. The CDR3 consists of 14 residues. The V segment lost 4 bases and the J segment 4 bases; nucleotides outside the gene matches: 7. Germline V CDR1 and CDR2: SEHNR, FQNEAQ (reference sequence).

In its sample, this clonotype was seen a few times. The genes are TRBV10-3 and TRBJ2-3; 10 bases match TRBD1. J was trimmed by 6 bases and V by 6 bases; bases with no gene match: 6. The CDR3 loop spans 14 amino acids. Germline assignment: CDR1 ENHRY and CDR2 SYGVKD. In DNA form, the CDR3 reads TGTGCCATCAGAGCCGGACAGGGGGTTGATACGCAGTATTTT. This translates into CAIRAGQGVDTQYF.

The chain combines TRBV28 with TRBJ1-6; TRBD1 aligns across 7 bases. Per germline, CDR1 MDHEN and CDR2 SYDVKM. The trim removed 2 bases at V and 10 bases at J, leaving 8 bases unmatched. The CDR3 has 15 residues. The chain's CDR3 is CASSLAQGGRSPLHF. CDR3 sequence (DNA): TGTGCCAGCAGTTTAGCCCAGGGGGGACGGTCACCCCTCCACTTT.

The chain links TRBV7-2 to TRBJ2-1, with TRBD2 matching 13 bases. With V trimmed by 4 bases and J by 7 bases, 7 bases remained unmatched. The CDR3 is 16 residues long. CDR1 and CDR2 (germline): SGHTA, FQGNSA. CDR3 loop: CASSSRLAGGSNEQFF. As DNA, the CDR3 is TGTGCCAGCAGCTCTAGACTAGCGGGAGGATCGAATGAGCAGTTCTTC.

This chain connects TRBV28 to TRBJ1-2, with D tentatively TRBD1 (5 bases). CDR3 length equals 15 residues. Trimming cost V 4 bases and J 2 bases, with 14 bases left between them. Germline CDR1 and CDR2: MDHEN and SYDVKM. The CDR3 nucleotides are TGTGCCAGCAGTTCCCGGGACGGGGAAAACTATGGCTACACCTTC. It specifies CASSSRDGENYGYTF.

A few counts support this clonotype. The chain joins TRBV6-5 to TRBJ2-1; 9 positions agree with TRBD1. Germline V gene lookup returns CDR1 MNHEY and CDR2 SVGAGI. The CDR3 length is 16 residues. V shed 6 bases and J 2 bases; nucleotides not matched to a gene: 8. CDR3 in DNA: TGTGCCAGCAGAACCGGACAGGGGAGGACCTACAATGAGCAGTTCTTC. It codes for CASRTGQGRTYNEQFF.

This clonotype is a singleton in its sample. V gene TRBV7-3 combines with J gene TRBJ1-2; maybe TRBD1 (5 bases). The V gene lost 7 bases and the J gene lost 6 bases, with 18 bases spanning the gap. The CDR3 loop spans 14 amino acids. Germline V lookup: CDR1 SGHTA, CDR2 FQGTGA. Written as DNA, the CDR3 is TGTGCCAGCAACCAAGATTTCTGGGGGGATGGCTACACCTTC. Amino acids: CASNQDFWGDGYTF.

The chain combines TRBV2 with TRBJ2-7, with D maybe TRBD2 (5 bases). V was pared by 1 base and J by 4 bases, with 14 bases between. Germline lookup yields CDR1 SNHLY and CDR2 FYNNEI. The CDR3 contains 15 residues. CDR3 in amino acids: CASSEGRRTVYEQYF. The DNA of the CDR3 is TGTGCCAGCAGTGAAGGTAGGAGGACGGTATACGAGCAGTACTTC.

This rearrangement joins TRBV2 to TRBJ1-6; D is perhaps TRBD1 (6 bases). Per germline, CDR1 SNHLY and CDR2 FYNNEI. V lost 6 bases, J lost 9 bases, and 12 bases lay in between. The CDR3 contains 13 residues. The CDR3 sequence: CASSADSFSPLHF. The CDR3 DNA follows: TGTGCCAGCAGCGCGGACAGCTTTTCACCCCTCCACTTT.

The gene calls are TRBV5-1 and TRBJ2-5; 7 bases agree with TRBD2. CDR3 length equals 13 residues. Germline loops: CDR1 SGHRS, CDR2 YFSETQ. Losses at the gene ends were 5 bases for V and 5 bases for J; bases not matched to a gene: 6. The CDR3 region is CASSSGGSETQYF. For the CDR3, the DNA is TGCGCCAGCAGTTCCGGGGGGTCGGAGACCCAGTACTTC.

A few counts support this clonotype. The chain couples TRBV21-1 to TRBJ2-5; the D call in the table, TRBD1, was not verified against the DNA. TRBV21-1 is listed as a pseudogene. This CDR3 spans 16 amino acids. The DNA for the CDR3 is TGTGCCAGCAGAGAAGCCCGGGACAGGGTCGTTGAGACCCAGTACTTC. This translates into CASREARDRVVETQYF.

This clonotype was found a few times. This rearrangement joins TRBV20-1 to TRBJ2-3; 10 bases agree with TRBD2. This CDR3 comprises 16 residues. Trimming cost V 3 bases and J 6 bases; bases outside gene matches: 12. Germline values: CDR1 DFQATT, CDR2 SNEGSKA (reference sequence). CDR3 residues: CSASPPLAGAGDTQYF. The CDR3 DNA reads as TGCAGTGCTAGCCCCCCCCTAGCGGGGGCGGGGGATACGCAGTATTTT.

The chain couples TRBV29-1 to TRBJ1-2, with D unclear. Trimming shortened V by 6 bases and J by 4 bases, and 12 bases separated the two germline ends. Looked up from germline, CDR1 is SQVTM and CDR2 is ANQGSEA. CDR3 length equals 12 residues. The CDR3 coding sequence is TGCAGCGTCCCTGTCGACCTCTATGGCTACACCTTC. Translated: CSVPVDLYGYTF.

The chain couples TRBV11-2 to TRBJ2-7; 10 bases line up with TRBD1. With 1 base clipped from V and 2 bases from J, the junction kept 2 bases outside the gene matches. Germline V CDR1 and CDR2: SGHAT, FQNNGV. The CDR3 length is 15 residues. The CDR3 region is CASSLGQGATYEQYF. The CDR3 coding sequence is TGTGCCAGCAGCTTAGGACAGGGGGCCACCTACGAGCAGTACTTC.

The CDR3: CASSPRPGSPSEKLFF. The CDR3 DNA sequence: TGTGCCAGCAGCCCCAGGCCGGGTTCTCCTTCAGAAAAACTGTTTTTT. V gene TRBV4-2 combines with J gene TRBJ1-4; D gene uncertain. This CDR3 spans 16 amino acids. Trimming took off 4 bases at V and 8 bases at J, with 20 bases between the two ends. Germline CDR1 reads LGHNA; CDR2 reads YNFKEQ.

This clonotype appeared a few times. The chain employs TRBV9 and TRBJ2-6, with 7 positions matching TRBD1. The CDR3 is 17 residues long. Germline V gives CDR1 SGDLS, CDR2 YYNGEE. Germline trimming cut 3 bases from V and 0 bases from J; bases unmatched to any gene: 6. DNA of the CDR3: TGTGCCAGCAGCGGGGGACAGCGCGGCTCTGGGGCCAACGTCCTGACTTTC. Translated, it gives CASSGGQRGSGANVLTF.

This clonotype was observed a single time. A junction end diverges from the germline sequence, so it may reflect a read error. The rearrangement uses TRBV27 and TRBJ2-5; D ambiguous. The CDR3 extends over 15 amino acids. Germline V gene lookup returns CDR1 MNHEY and CDR2 SMNVEV (reference sequence). As DNA, the CDR3 is TGTGACAGCAGTTTCTCCGACCGCGATACGGAGACCCAGTACTTC. As protein: CDSSFSDRDTETQYF.

This clonotype was counted once. This chain links TRBV20-1 with TRBJ2-3, with D hard to call. Germline loops: CDR1 DFQATT, CDR2 SNEGSKA (reference sequence). V was clipped by 0 bases and J by 0 bases, with 13 bases between them. The length of the CDR3 is 16 residues. The CDR3 region is CSARDLGRGSTDTQYF. The CDR3 nucleotides are TGCAGTGCTAGAGATCTTGGGCGCGGAAGCACAGATACGCAGTATTTT.

The chain recombines TRBV7-3 with TRBJ1-1; 8 bases agree with TRBD1. The CDR3 consists of 13 residues. CDR1 is SGHTA and CDR2 is FQGTGA in the germline V gene. The V gene end was trimmed by 4 bases and the J gene end by 4 bases; junction bases not matched to a gene: 2. The CDR3 sequence: CASSYTGGTEAFF. The DNA for the CDR3 is TGTGCCAGCAGCTATACAGGGGGCACTGAAGCTTTCTTT.

This clonotype turned up a few times. The chain employs TRBV7-2 and TRBJ2-7, with TRBD1 matching 11 bases. The V gene end was trimmed by 1 base and the J gene end by 4 bases; junction bases not matched to a gene: 6. CDR1 SGHTA and CDR2 FQGNSA come from the germline V gene. The CDR3 covers 16 residues. DNA for the CDR3: TGTGCCAGCAGCTTAGGGGCTGGACAGGGGGCTTACGAGCAGTACTTC. It encodes CASSLGAGQGAYEQYF. The full variable domain, completed using reference TRBV7-2 and TRBJ2-7, is GAGVSQSPSNKVTEKGKDVELRCDPISGHTALYWYRQSLGQGLEFLIYFQGNSAPDKSGLPSDRFSAERTGGSVSTLTIQRTQQEDSAVYLCASSLGAGQGAYEQYFGPGTRLTVT.

This clonotype occurred once. The genes are TRBV6-2 or TRBV6-3 and TRBJ2-7; 10 bases align to TRBD2. J gave up 0 bases and V 6 bases, and 11 bases lay outside the gene matches. CDR1 MNHEY and CDR2 SVGEGT come from the germline V gene. The CDR3 runs to 17 residues. The CDR3: CASSFNPGLANSYEQYF. CDR3 DNA sequence: TGTGCCAGCAGCTTTAACCCGGGACTAGCGAACTCCTACGAGCAGTACTTC.

The chain couples TRBV27 to TRBJ2-4, with D tentatively TRBD1 (5 bases). Near its end, the DNA agrees better with TRBJ2-7, so the J call may be wrong. The CDR3 sequence is 13 residues long. Looked up from germline, CDR1 is MNHEY and CDR2 is SMNVEV (reference sequence). CDR3 sequence (DNA): TGTGCCAGCAGTCTCTATGACAGAGCCGAGCAGTACTTC. Its protein is CASSLYDRAEQYF.

CDR3: CASSYWESSYEQYF. The CDR3 nucleotides are TGTGCCAGCAGTTACTGGGAGAGCTCCTACGAGCAGTACTTC. The gene calls are TRBV6-2 or TRBV6-3 and TRBJ2-7; D might be TRBD2 (5 bases). Trimming shortened V by 1 base and J by 0 bases, and 7 bases separated the two germline ends. The germline V gene has CDR1 MNHEY and CDR2 SVGEGT. The length of the CDR3 is 14 residues.

The CDR3 is CASSPLSSYEQYF. Written as DNA, the CDR3 is TGTGCCAGCAGTCCACTAAGCTCCTACGAGCAGTACTTC. The J gene is TRBJ2-7, the V gene TRBV7-9; D unclear. Germline V CDR1 and CDR2: SEHNR, FQNEAQ (reference sequence). The CDR3 runs 13 residues. Between the trimmed V and J ends, which lost 6 bases and 0 bases, there was a span of 9 bases.

The chain couples TRBV20-1 to TRBJ2-7; 9 bases fit TRBD2. V was pared by 7 bases and J by 3 bases, with 7 bases of the junction left unmatched. The CDR3 length is 13 residues. Germline lookup yields CDR1 DFQATT and CDR2 SNEGSKA (reference sequence). CDR3 coding DNA: TGCAGTGGACTAGCGGATAAAAACTACGAGCAGTACTTC. Amino acids: CSGLADKNYEQYF.

This chain links TRBV7-3 with TRBJ2-1; 8 nucleotides agree with TRBD2. The CDR3 has 14 residues. Germline values: CDR1 SGHTA, CDR2 FQGTGA. The ends lost 5 bases at V and 8 bases at J; junction bases unmatched: 8. CDR3 DNA: TGTGCCAGCAGCACCCGGGGGGGTAGCGATGAGCAGTTCTTC. As protein: CASSTRGGSDEQFF. Full variable domain (rest looked up from reference TRBV7-3 and TRBJ2-1): GAGVSQTPSNKVTEKGKYVELRCDPISGHTALYWYRQSLGQGPEFLIYFQGTGAADDSGLPNDRFFAVRPEGSVSTLKIQRTERGDSAVYLCASSTRGGSDEQFFGPGTRLTVL.

The chain employs TRBV7-2 and TRBJ2-5; D not certain. The germline V gene has CDR1 SGHTA and CDR2 FQGNSA. V was shortened by 4 bases and J by 0 bases, with 9 bases between the two germline ends. This CDR3 has 14 residues. The DNA for the CDR3 is TGTGCCAGCAGCTCTAATGTGCACCAAGAGACCCAGTACTTC. Protein sequence: CASSSNVHQETQYF.